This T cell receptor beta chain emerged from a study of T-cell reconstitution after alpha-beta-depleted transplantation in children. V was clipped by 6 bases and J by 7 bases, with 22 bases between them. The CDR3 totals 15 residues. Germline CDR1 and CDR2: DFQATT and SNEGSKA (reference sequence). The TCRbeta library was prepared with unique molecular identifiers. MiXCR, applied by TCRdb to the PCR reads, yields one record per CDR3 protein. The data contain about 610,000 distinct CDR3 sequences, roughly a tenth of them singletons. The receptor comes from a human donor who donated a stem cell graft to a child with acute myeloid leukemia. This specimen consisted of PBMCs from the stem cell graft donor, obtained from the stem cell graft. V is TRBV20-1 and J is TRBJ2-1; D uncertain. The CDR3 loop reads CSALTPDRAGNEQFF. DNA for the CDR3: TGCAGTGCCTTAACCCCCGATCGAGCTGGGAATGAGCAGTTCTTC.